This is a list of T cell receptor beta chains from one sample in a study of patients and donors after allogeneic stem cell transplantation. TCRdb analysed the RT-PCR reads with MiXCR anew, one entry per CDR3 protein. The table lists 900,000 to 1,000,000 distinct CDR3 sequences, roughly 18% of them singletons. The specimen was blood, either unsorted or a sorted T cell fraction (not recorded which). Source of these receptors: a human donor who was either an allogeneic HSCT recipient or a stem cell or donor lymphocyte infusion donor (not recorded which). It is not recorded whose cells these are; they may come from a transplant donor. CDR3s include the opening cysteine and the closing phenylalanine or tryptophan. Fields, in order: clone size, D gene, J gene, V gene, CDR3 protein, CDR3 DNA. The D gene is left open where the match is weak. For some rows the clone size is stated as once, few or many, or as a class when expanded; others skip it.

>few|NA|TRBJ1-1|TRBV12-3/TRBV12-4
CASSFPKGAEAFF
TGTGCCAGCAGTTTTCCAAAGGGGGCTGAAGCTTTCTTT
>NA|TRBD1|TRBJ1-6|TRBV15
CATSRDSGTGVSPLHF
TGTGCCACCAGCAGAGATTCCGGGACAGGGGTTTCACCCCTCCACTTT
>few|NA|TRBJ1-1|TRBV6-2/TRBV6-3
CASSYHGGTEAFF
TGTGCCAGCAGTTATCACGGAGGGACTGAAGCTTTCTTT
>NA|NA|TRBJ2-1|TRBV6-2/TRBV6-3
CASSFGAGYNEQFF
TGTGCCAGCAGTTTTGGTGCGGGATACAATGAGCAGTTCTTC
>NA|TRBD1|TRBJ2-6|TRBV12-3/TRBV12-4
CASSLDPWGQGWGLGANVLTF
TGTGCCAGCAGTTTAGACCCCTGGGGACAGGGGTGGGGCCTTGGGGCCAACGTCCTGACTTTC
>NA|TRBD2|TRBJ2-5|TRBV12-3/TRBV12-4
CASRNGLAGGPVETQYF
TGTGCCAGCAGAAACGGACTAGCGGGGGGCCCGGTTGAGACCCAGTACTTC
>NA|NA|TRBJ2-1|TRBV11-1
CASSLVGAGTSRRDEQFF
TGTGCCAGCAGCTTAGTAGGAGCCGGGACGTCAAGGAGGGATGAGCAGTTCTTC
>many|NA|TRBJ2-3|TRBV29-1
CSVEGGVSTDTQYF
TGCAGCGTTGAAGGAGGGGTTAGCACAGATACGCAGTATTTT
>few|TRBD1|TRBJ2-7|TRBV27
CASSFLPGTALYEQYF
TGTGCCAGCAGTTTCCTTCCCGGGACAGCCCTCTACGAGCAGTACTTC
>NA|NA|TRBJ1-2|TRBV7-2
CASSLEAWGYTF
TGTGCCAGCAGCCTGGAAGCCTGGGGCTACACCTTC
>few|NA|TRBJ2-7|TRBV6-5
CASSYSSGAYEQYF
TGTGCCAGCAGTTACTCGTCGGGGGCCTACGAGCAGTACTTC